This paragraph reports one T cell receptor beta chain. There are 14 residues in the CDR3. J gave up 7 bases and V 5 bases, and 8 bases lay outside the gene matches. CDR1 and CDR2 from the germline V gene are MNHEY and SVGAGI. This record belongs to a study of blood T cell repertoires in COVID-19. The data were produced by immunoSEQ multiplex PCR, yet TCRdb's version contains in-frame clones alone and is incomplete. The sample yields 350,000 to 450,000 clones, 85% to 90% seen once. This sequence was found in a human donor in a cohort sampled during active COVID-19. The chain employs TRBV6-5 and TRBJ1-2, with TRBD1 identical over 9 bases. The sequenced sample consisted of peripheral blood. CDR3: CASSHRDRASGYTF. CDR3 nucleotides: TGTGCCAGCAGTCACCGGGACAGGGCCAGTGGCTACACCTTC.